These T cell receptor beta chains were read from a single sample in a study of blood T cell repertoires in COVID-19. Assay used: immunoSEQ multiplex PCR; TCRdb lists only in-frame clones, some missing. Altogether about 55,000 clones are present, about 80% being singletons, with the ten largest covering 13% to 15%. Sequenced input: peripheral blood. These receptors came from a human donor in a cohort sampled during active COVID-19. CDR3s include the opening cysteine and the closing phenylalanine or tryptophan. Each record gives: CDR3 length, V gene, J gene, clone size, D gene, CDR3 DNA, CDR3 protein. The D gene is left open where the match is weak. Rows give clone size only sometimes, using once, few, many, or a class for an expanded clone.

len: 16
v_gene: TRBV28
j_gene: TRBJ2-1
abundance: -
d_gene: TRBD2
CDR3nt: TGTGCCAGCATCGGCGGGAGCGCGAATGGCTACAATGAGCAGTTCTTC
CDR3aa: CASIGGSANGYNEQFF

len: 16
v_gene: TRBV24-1
j_gene: TRBJ2-3
abundance: -
d_gene: -
CDR3nt: TGTGCCACCAGTGATTCGCACGGGGGGCTAGGAGATACGCAGTATTTT
CDR3aa: CATSDSHGGLGDTQYF

len: 16
v_gene: TRBV4-1
j_gene: TRBJ2-2
abundance: -
d_gene: -
CDR3nt: TGCGCCAGCAGCCAAGTGATGAGGAGAGGCACCGGGGAGCTGTTTTTT
CDR3aa: CASSQVMRRGTGELFF

len: 13
v_gene: TRBV3-1/TRBV3-2
j_gene: TRBJ1-1
abundance: -
d_gene: -
CDR3nt: TGTGCCAGCAGCCAAGTTGGGGCAGCTGAAGCTTTCTTT
CDR3aa: CASSQVGAAEAFF

len: 16
v_gene: TRBV4-2
j_gene: TRBJ1-1
abundance: medium-sized
d_gene: -
CDR3nt: TGTGCCAGCAGCCAGGGGGCCCGCGGGGGGAACACTGAAGCTTTCTTT
CDR3aa: CASSQGARGGNTEAFF

len: 14
v_gene: TRBV5-1
j_gene: TRBJ1-4
abundance: once
d_gene: -
CDR3nt: TGCGCCAGCAGCTCGGTCGTAGATAATGAAAAACTGTTTTTT
CDR3aa: CASSSVVDNEKLFF

len: 13
v_gene: TRBV7-8
j_gene: TRBJ1-5
abundance: few
d_gene: TRBD1
CDR3nt: TGTGCCAGCAGGAAGGGGGCAGGTCAGCCCCAGCATTTT
CDR3aa: CASRKGAGQPQHF

len: 13
v_gene: TRBV6-5
j_gene: TRBJ2-7
abundance: -
d_gene: -
CDR3nt: TGTGCCAGCACTCGGGTAGGGGTCTACGAGCAGTACTTC
CDR3aa: CASTRVGVYEQYF

len: 14
v_gene: TRBV6-5
j_gene: TRBJ1-2
abundance: -
d_gene: -
CDR3nt: TGTGCCAGCAGTCCCCAGACAAGTCCATATGGCTACACCTTC
CDR3aa: CASSPQTSPYGYTF

len: 14
v_gene: TRBV10-1
j_gene: TRBJ2-1
abundance: few
d_gene: -
CDR3nt: TGCGCCAGCGGACTTGACTTCAGCCCGAATGAGCAGTTCTTC
CDR3aa: CASGLDFSPNEQFF

len: 15
v_gene: TRBV18
j_gene: TRBJ2-1
abundance: -
d_gene: TRBD1
CDR3nt: TGTGCCAGCTCACTACAGGGGGGCTCCTACAATGAGCAGTTCTTC
CDR3aa: CASSLQGGSYNEQFF

len: 19
v_gene: TRBV15
j_gene: TRBJ2-4
abundance: -
d_gene: TRBD2
CDR3nt: TGTGCCACCAGCATGGAGCGGGGGGGCCGGTTGGAGGCCAAAAACATTCAGTACTTC
CDR3aa: CATSMERGGRLEAKNIQYF

len: 12
v_gene: TRBV15
j_gene: TRBJ2-7
abundance: -
d_gene: -
CDR3nt: TGTGCCACCAGCAGAGATGTGACAGAGCAGTACTTC
CDR3aa: CATSRDVTEQYF

len: 12
v_gene: TRBV7-8
j_gene: TRBJ2-5
abundance: -
d_gene: TRBD2
CDR3nt: TGTGCCAGCAGCCGACTAGCGGGGGAGCAGTACTTC
CDR3aa: CASSRLAGEQYF

len: 14
v_gene: TRBV19
j_gene: TRBJ2-1
abundance: -
d_gene: TRBD2
CDR3nt: TGTGCCAGTTCGACTAGCGGCTCCTACAATGAGCAGTTCTTC
CDR3aa: CASSTSGSYNEQFF

len: 17
v_gene: TRBV9
j_gene: TRBJ2-2
abundance: few
d_gene: -
CDR3nt: TGTGCCAGCAGCGTAGCCAGGTCCGTTTATAACACCGGGGAGCTGTTTTTT
CDR3aa: CASSVARSVYNTGELFF

len: 16
v_gene: TRBV7-3
j_gene: TRBJ2-7
abundance: -
d_gene: -
CDR3nt: TGTGCCAGCAGCCTCGCTGGGGGGAGGAACTCCTACGAGCAGTACTTC
CDR3aa: CASSLAGGRNSYEQYF

len: 11
v_gene: TRBV20-1
j_gene: TRBJ1-1
abundance: -
d_gene: -
CDR3nt: TGCAGTGCCCCCCGTTATACTGAAGCTTTCTTT
CDR3aa: CSAPRYTEAFF

len: 15
v_gene: TRBV5-6
j_gene: TRBJ1-4
abundance: -
d_gene: TRBD1
CDR3nt: TGTGCCAGCAGCTTGTTGGGACAGTTAAATGAAAAACTGTTTTTT
CDR3aa: CASSLLGQLNEKLFF

len: 13
v_gene: TRBV30
j_gene: TRBJ2-2
abundance: few
d_gene: TRBD1
CDR3nt: TGTGCCTGGCGGACAGGGGAGGTCGGGGAGCTGTTTTTT
CDR3aa: CAWRTGEVGELFF

len: 12
v_gene: TRBV18
j_gene: TRBJ2-7
abundance: -
d_gene: -
CDR3nt: TGTGCCAGCTCACCCGACTTCTCTGGGCAGTACTTC
CDR3aa: CASSPDFSGQYF

len: 14
v_gene: TRBV14
j_gene: TRBJ2-2
abundance: once
d_gene: -
CDR3nt: TGTGCCAGCAGCCTCGACAGATACACCGGGGAGCTGTTTTTT
CDR3aa: CASSLDRYTGELFF

len: 13
v_gene: TRBV28
j_gene: TRBJ1-5
abundance: -
d_gene: -
CDR3nt: TGTGCCAGCGGTACAGATAGCAATCAGCCCCAGCATTTT
CDR3aa: CASGTDSNQPQHF

len: 13
v_gene: TRBV15
j_gene: TRBJ1-5
abundance: few
d_gene: TRBD1
CDR3nt: TGTGCCACCAGCGGACAGGGGGATCAGCCCCAGCATTTT
CDR3aa: CATSGQGDQPQHF

len: 17
v_gene: TRBV7-8
j_gene: TRBJ1-5
abundance: -
d_gene: TRBD1
CDR3nt: TGTGCCAGCAGCTTAGAGCAGGGGGCGAGGGGGCGCCGGCCCCAGCATTTT
CDR3aa: CASSLEQGARGRRPQHF

len: 14
v_gene: TRBV5-6
j_gene: TRBJ2-2
abundance: -
d_gene: -
CDR3nt: TGTGCCAGCAGCTTGGGATTGGCCCCCGGGGAGCTGTTTTTT
CDR3aa: CASSLGLAPGELFF

len: 13
v_gene: TRBV6-5
j_gene: TRBJ1-1
abundance: -
d_gene: -
CDR3nt: TGTGCCAGCAGTTCCCCCCCGGACACTGAAGCTTTCTTT
CDR3aa: CASSSPPDTEAFF

len: 16
v_gene: TRBV28
j_gene: TRBJ2-7
abundance: -
d_gene: TRBD2
CDR3nt: TGTGCCAGCAGTCCGAGGGGGCTAGCGGGGCTCTACGAGCAGTACTTC
CDR3aa: CASSPRGLAGLYEQYF

len: 12
v_gene: TRBV6-1
j_gene: TRBJ2-1
abundance: -
d_gene: -
CDR3nt: TGTGCCAGCAGTGAAACGGGGGATGAGCAGTTCTTC
CDR3aa: CASSETGDEQFF

len: 11
v_gene: TRBV19
j_gene: TRBJ2-2
abundance: -
d_gene: -
CDR3nt: TGTGCCACTTGGAGATTTGGGGAGCTGTTTTTT
CDR3aa: CATWRFGELFF

len: 17
v_gene: TRBV5-6
j_gene: TRBJ1-3
abundance: -
d_gene: TRBD1
CDR3nt: TGTGCCAGCAGCTTTGGGACAGGTACATCCTCTGGAAACACCATATATTTT
CDR3aa: CASSFGTGTSSGNTIYF

len: 17
v_gene: TRBV24-1
j_gene: TRBJ2-3
abundance: -
d_gene: TRBD2
CDR3nt: TGTGCCACCAGTGATTGGGGACTAGCGGGGGCCACAGATACGCAGTATTTT
CDR3aa: CATSDWGLAGATDTQYF

len: 15
v_gene: TRBV5-4
j_gene: TRBJ2-1
abundance: -
d_gene: TRBD1
CDR3nt: TGTGCCAGCAGCTTGGGGCTTGACAGGGCCAATGAGCAGTTCTTC
CDR3aa: CASSLGLDRANEQFF

len: 15
v_gene: TRBV11-1
j_gene: TRBJ2-7
abundance: -
d_gene: TRBD1
CDR3nt: TGTGCCAGCAGCTTTGGACAGGGCGACTCCTACGAGCAGTACTTC
CDR3aa: CASSFGQGDSYEQYF